The rows below give T cell receptor beta chains drawn from one sample of a study of T cell repertoires and HLA-DP antigens. Profiling relied on immunoSEQ multiplex PCR, and the TCRdb table lists in-frame clones only, not all of them. There are over 100,000 clones in the sample; 80% to 95% occur only once, and about 0.27% lies in the top ten. Which antigens these TCRs recognize remains unknown. The source material was CD4+ T cells from PBMCs. The receptor source for this set is a woman under 30 in good health and CMV-seronegative. CDR3s include the opening cysteine and the closing phenylalanine or tryptophan. The D gene is left open where the match is weak. Where a row states a size, it is once, few, many or the class of an expanded clone; other rows omit it.

j_call	d_call	clone_size	v_call	cdr3_aa	cdr3_nt
TRBJ2-1	TRBD1	.	TRBV9	CASSVLGQNSYNEQFF	TGTGCCAGCAGCGTATTGGGACAGAACTCCTACAATGAGCAGTTCTTC
TRBJ2-7	TRBD1	once	TRBV28	CASSTLRTGVVEQYF	TGTGCCAGCAGTACACTACGGACAGGGGTCGTCGAGCAGTACTTC
TRBJ2-1	TRBD1	.	TRBV6-6	CASSPRQGGPYNEQFF	TGTGCCAGCAGTCCTCGACAGGGGGGCCCCTACAATGAGCAGTTCTTC
TRBJ1-1	TRBD1	.	TRBV28	CASSSGGSVPNTEAFF	TGTGCCAGCAGTTCAGGGGGTAGCGTACCGAACACTGAAGCTTTCTTT
TRBJ2-5	.	once	TRBV19	CASSIPGLTVTQYF	TGTGCCAGTAGTATTCCGGGACTGACGGTGACCCAGTACTTC
TRBJ1-3	.	.	TRBV7-9	CASSLTNVEIYF	TGTGCCAGCAGCTTAACCAATGTAGAGATATATTTT
TRBJ2-1	TRBD1	.	TRBV29-1	CSVGRGTVYNEQFF	TGCAGCGTAGGCAGGGGGACGGTTTACAATGAGCAGTTCTTC
TRBJ2-7	.	.	TRBV30	CAWSRGNEQYF	TGTGCCTGGAGTAGGGGTAACGAGCAGTACTTC
TRBJ1-2	TRBD1	.	TRBV11-2	CASSLLQGSYGYTF	TGTGCCAGCAGTCTGTTACAGGGGAGCTATGGCTACACCTTC
TRBJ2-3	TRBD2	.	TRBV9	CASEPGGRGDTQYF	TGTGCCAGCGAACCGGGAGGGAGAGGGGATACGCAGTATTTT
TRBJ2-7	TRBD1	.	TRBV6-6	CASSTGQARIYEQYF	TGTGCCAGCAGTACCGGACAGGCGCGCATCTACGAGCAGTACTTC
TRBJ2-7	.	.	TRBV30	CAWSVLTGVPDEQYF	TGTGCCTGGAGTGTACTTACCGGCGTTCCCGACGAGCAGTACTTC
TRBJ2-5	.	.	TRBV28	CASSLGRGRGQETQYF	TGTGCCAGCAGCCTGGGGAGAGGGCGGGGCCAAGAGACCCAGTACTTC
TRBJ1-2	.	.	TRBV6-5	CASSQSRFAYGYTF	TGTGCCAGCAGTCAATCCCGCTTTGCCTATGGCTACACCTTC
TRBJ1-2	.	.	TRBV28	CAIATALGYGYTF	TGTGCCATCGCGACAGCCTTAGGGTATGGCTACACCTTC
TRBJ1-2	.	.	TRBV2	CASSSPGSASPINGYTF	TGTGCCAGCAGTAGTCCCGGGTCCGCATCGCCTATTAATGGCTACACCTTC
TRBJ1-3	.	.	TRBV7-8	CASSLVQFGNTIYF	TGTGCCAGCAGCTTAGTTCAGTTCGGAAACACCATATATTTT
TRBJ1-2	.	.	TRBV9	CASSVGPGGTNYGYTF	TGTGCCAGCAGCGTAGGACCGGGGGGGACTAACTATGGCTACACCTTC
TRBJ2-6	.	few	TRBV7-3	CASSLGVSGANVLTF	TGTGCCAGCAGCTTAGGGGTATCAGGGGCCAACGTCCTGACTTTC
TRBJ2-7	TRBD1	once	TRBV27	CASSLFRGLSYEQYF	TGTGCCAGCAGTTTATTCAGGGGGCTCTCCTACGAGCAGTACTTC
TRBJ2-7	.	.	TRBV5-1	CASGERGYEQYF	TGCGCCAGCGGGGAGAGGGGCTACGAGCAGTACTTC
TRBJ2-2	.	.	TRBV5-1	CASSSYRTTTGELFF	TGCGCCAGCAGTTCGTACAGGACGACCACCGGGGAGCTGTTTTTT